The T cell receptor (beta chain) under discussion was sequenced for a study of CD8+CD57+ T cells in acquired aplastic anemia. Findings and caveats of the study: Patients and controls shared roughly 28 CD8+ CDR3 sequences, which appeared highly expressed in patients and within their immunodominant clones.

Genomic DNA templated the TCR beta VDJ and CDR3 profiling. TCRdb passed the reads through MiXCR, listing each CDR3 protein once. The sample holds some 220,000 distinct CDR3 sequences; roughly 35% are singletons and the top ten take roughly 1.1%. This clonotype was counted ten times or more. The antigen is undetermined. V was pared by 1 base and J by 3 bases, with 9 bases between. The CDR3 length is 14 residues. Germline V gene data show CDR1 as LNHNV and CDR2 as YYDKDF (reference sequence). Sequencing was carried out using sorted CD4+, CD8+, or CD8+CD57+ T cells (not recorded which) from PBMCs. The rearrangement uses TRBV15 and TRBJ1-2; tentatively, D is TRBD1 (5 bases). The clonotype originates from a human donor in good health, serving as a control. This chain's CDR3 is CATSRGRVDYGYTF. The CDR3 nucleotides read TGTGCCACCAGCAGAGGCAGGGTGGACTATGGCTACACCTTC.